Listed here are 13 T cell receptor beta chains from one sample, sequenced in a study of blood T cell repertoires in COVID-19. Assay: immunoSEQ multiplex PCR; the TCRdb copy retains only in-frame clones and omits some. Of around 200,000 clones in the sample, about 86% were seen once. The specimen was PBMCs or T cells enriched from blood (not recorded which). These receptors were obtained from a woman between 50 and 59 years old in a cohort exposed to, infected with or recovered from COVID-19 (not recorded which).

The chain carries TRBV5-1 and TRBJ1-1, with unresolved D. This CDR3 comprises 15 residues. Deletions cut 1 base from V and 1 base from J, with 11 bases between. CDR1 and CDR2 (germline): SGHRS, YFSETQ. In DNA, the CDR3 is TGCGCCAGCAGCTTGCAGGCGGGAGGGAACACTGAAGCTTTCTTT. Translating it yields CASSLQAGGNTEAFF. Variable domain in full (rest from reference TRBV5-1 and TRBJ1-1): KAGVTQTPRYLIKTRGQQVTLSCSPISGHRSVSWYQQTPGQGLQFLFEYFSETQRNKGNFPGRFSGRQFSNSRSEMNVSTLELGDSALYLCASSLQAGGNTEAFFGQGTRLTVV.

This chain uses TRBV5-6 with TRBJ1-5, with TRBD1 as a possible D gene (5 bases). V was trimmed by 4 bases and J by 16 bases, leaving 18 bases between them. Germline V lookup: CDR1 SGHDT, CDR2 YYEEEE. The CDR3 is 12 residues long. DNA for the CDR3: TGTGCCAGCAGCACCTTTGGAGGGGCTAAACATTTT. Residues: CASSTFGGAKHF.

CDR3 residues: CASSLMGLAGAETQYF. CDR3 coding DNA: TGTGCCAGCAGTTTAATGGGGCTAGCGGGGGCAGAGACCCAGTACTTC. This chain uses TRBV27 with TRBJ2-5; 10 bases are shared with TRBD2. This CDR3 region has 16 residues. V trimming: 2 bases; J trimming: 4 bases; junction bases outside the gene matches: 7. CDR1 is MNHEY and CDR2 is SMNVEV in the germline V gene (reference sequence).

The rearrangement links TRBV19 to TRBJ1-1; D not certain. The germline V gene encodes CDR1 LNHDA and CDR2 SQIVND (reference sequence). This CDR3 is 11 amino acids long. V was clipped by 5 bases and J by 5 bases, with 6 bases between them. CDR3 sequence reads: CASSGRTEAFF. As DNA, the CDR3 is TGTGCCAGTAGTGGTCGGACTGAAGCTTTCTTT.

This chain connects TRBV7-9 to TRBJ2-5; D is possibly TRBD2 (6 bases). V was clipped by 2 bases and J by 4 bases, with 17 bases between them. From germline, CDR1 is SEHNR and CDR2 FQNEAQ (reference sequence). The CDR3 is 16 amino acids. Written as DNA, the CDR3 is TGTGCCAGCAGCTTATGGTCGGGGGTCTCGGGAGAGACCCAGTACTTC. Translation: CASSLWSGVSGETQYF.

The chain couples TRBV5-5 to TRBJ2-2; 7 nucleotides align to TRBD1. Germline V gene data show CDR1 as SGHKS and CDR2 as YYEKEE (reference sequence). The trim removed 3 bases at V and 6 bases at J, leaving 8 bases unmatched. The CDR3 covers 15 residues. Here the CDR3 reads CASSWGQIFAGELFF. DNA of the CDR3: TGTGCCAGCAGCTGGGGACAGATCTTCGCCGGGGAGCTGTTTTTT.

The V call is TRBV10-3, the J call TRBJ2-5; D is perhaps TRBD2 (6 bases). CDR1 is ENHRY, CDR2 SYGVKD, per germline. Trimming pared 3 bases from V and 5 bases from J, leaving 10 bases between. This CDR3 contains 13 residues. This CDR3 is CAISDSGGETQYF. CDR3 in DNA: TGTGCCATCAGTGATTCCGGGGGTGAGACCCAGTACTTC.

This chain uses TRBV12-3 or TRBV12-4 with TRBJ2-7, with D hard to call. The CDR3 covers 11 residues. Between the trimmed V and J ends, which lost 5 bases and 2 bases, there was a span of 4 bases. CDR3 protein: CASSLTYEQYF. The CDR3 DNA is TGTGCCAGCAGTCTAACCTACGAGCAGTACTTC.

For this clone: This specimen includes other DNA sequences encoding the same CDR3. CDR3 DNA: TGTGCCAGTAGTAGGGACAGGGGTAACTATGGCTACACCTTC. Protein sequence: CASSRDRGNYGYTF. The chain couples TRBV19 to TRBJ1-2, with 10 bases aligning to TRBD1. The V segment lost 4 bases and the J segment 1 base; nucleotides outside the gene matches: 0. This CDR3 has 14 residues. Germline loops: CDR1 LNHDA, CDR2 SQIVND (reference sequence).

The V and J genes are TRBV7-2 and TRBJ1-3; 7 bases line up with TRBD1. V trimming: 0 bases; J trimming: 0 bases; junction bases outside the gene matches: 2. The CDR3 is made up of 16 amino acids. Germline V gene sequence: CDR1 SGHTA, CDR2 FQGNSA. CDR3 bases: TGTGCCAGCAGCTTAGCGGGGACAGACTCTGGAAACACCATATATTTT. It codes for CASSLAGTDSGNTIYF.

The V call is TRBV27, the J call TRBJ1-2; 10 bases are a match to TRBD1. CDR3 length equals 15 residues. V lost 5 bases, J lost 4 bases, and 7 bases stayed unmatched. Germline CDR1 MNHEY, CDR2 SMNVEV (reference sequence). CDR3 DNA sequence: TGTGCCAGCAGTCCCGACAGGGGGCGGGCCTATGGCTACACCTTC. It yields the protein CASSPDRGRAYGYTF.

The chain employs TRBV18 and TRBJ2-5, with no clear D. The CDR3 length is 13 residues. Trimming took off 2 bases at V and 1 base at J, with 5 bases between the two ends. Germline V gene data show CDR1 as KGHSH and CDR2 as LQKENI. CDR3 region: CASSPGRQETQYF. The CDR3 DNA reads as TGTGCCAGCTCACCAGGGCGCCAAGAGACCCAGTACTTC.

Concerning this clone: Other DNA sequences from this sample encode an identical CDR3 as well. This chain connects TRBV12-3 or TRBV12-4 to TRBJ1-1; 7 positions agree with TRBD1. The V segment lost 3 bases and the J segment 3 bases; nucleotides outside the gene matches: 1. This CDR3 comprises 13 residues. The CDR3: CASSLQGDTEAFF. The CDR3 region has the DNA TGTGCCAGCAGTTTGCAGGGGGACACTGAAGCTTTCTTT.